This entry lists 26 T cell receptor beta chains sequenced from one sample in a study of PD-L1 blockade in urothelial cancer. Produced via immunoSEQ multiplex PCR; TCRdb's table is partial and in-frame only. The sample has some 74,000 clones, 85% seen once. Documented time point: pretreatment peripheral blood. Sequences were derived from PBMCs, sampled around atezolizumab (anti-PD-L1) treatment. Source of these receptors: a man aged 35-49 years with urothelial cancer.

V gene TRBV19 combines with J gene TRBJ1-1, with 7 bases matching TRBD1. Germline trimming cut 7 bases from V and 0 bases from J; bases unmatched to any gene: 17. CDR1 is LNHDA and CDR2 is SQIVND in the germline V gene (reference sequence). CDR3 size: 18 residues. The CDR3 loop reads CASKRATGATGVNTEAFF. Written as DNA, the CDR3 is TGTGCCAGTAAAAGGGCAACGGGGGCAACAGGGGTGAACACTGAAGCTTTCTTT.

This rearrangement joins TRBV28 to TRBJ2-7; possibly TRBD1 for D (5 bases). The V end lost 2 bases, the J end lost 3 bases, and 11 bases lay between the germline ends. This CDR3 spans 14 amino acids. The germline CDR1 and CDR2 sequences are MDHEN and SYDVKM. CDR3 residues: CASSLPPQVYEQYF. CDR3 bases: TGTGCCAGCAGTTTACCCCCACAGGTCTACGAGCAGTACTTC.

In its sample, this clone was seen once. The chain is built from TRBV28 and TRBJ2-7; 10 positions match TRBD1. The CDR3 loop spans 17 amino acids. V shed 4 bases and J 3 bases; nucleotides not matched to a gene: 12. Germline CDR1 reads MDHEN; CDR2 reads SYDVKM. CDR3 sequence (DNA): TGTGCCAGCAGTTCATTTTGGGGGACAGGGGCGGTCTACGAGCAGTACTTC. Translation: CASSSFWGTGAVYEQYF. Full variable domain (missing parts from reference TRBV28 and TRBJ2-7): DVKVTQSSRYLVKRTGEKVFLECVQDMDHENMFWYRQDPGLGLRLIYFSYDVKMKEKGDIPEGYSVSREKKERFSLILESASTNQTSMYLCASSSFWGTGAVYEQYFGPGTRLTVT.

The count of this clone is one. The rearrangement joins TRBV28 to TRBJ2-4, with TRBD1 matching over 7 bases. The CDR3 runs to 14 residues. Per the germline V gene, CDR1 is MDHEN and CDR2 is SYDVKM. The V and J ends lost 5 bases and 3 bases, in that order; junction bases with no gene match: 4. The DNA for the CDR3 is TGTGCCAGCAGTCGACAGGGTGTCAAAAACATTCAGTACTTC. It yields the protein CASSRQGVKNIQYF.

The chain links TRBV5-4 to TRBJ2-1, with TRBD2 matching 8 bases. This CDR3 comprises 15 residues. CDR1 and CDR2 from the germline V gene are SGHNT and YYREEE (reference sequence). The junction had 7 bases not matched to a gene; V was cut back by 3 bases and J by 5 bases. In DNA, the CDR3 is TGTGCCAGCAGCTCCCCCGGGAGGGCCGACAATGAGCAGTTCTTC. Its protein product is CASSSPGRADNEQFF.

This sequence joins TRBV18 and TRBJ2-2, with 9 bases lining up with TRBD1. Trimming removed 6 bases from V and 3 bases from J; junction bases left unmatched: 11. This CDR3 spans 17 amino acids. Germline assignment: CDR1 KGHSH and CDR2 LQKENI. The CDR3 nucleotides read TGTGCCAGCTCTCAACAGGGGGCGAGTTGGGACACCGGGGAGCTGTTTTTT. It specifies CASSQQGASWDTGELFF.

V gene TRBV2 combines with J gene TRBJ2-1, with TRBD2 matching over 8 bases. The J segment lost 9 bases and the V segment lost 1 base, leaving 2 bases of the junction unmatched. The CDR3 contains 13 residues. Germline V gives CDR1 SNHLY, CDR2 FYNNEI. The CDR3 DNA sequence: TGTGCCAGCAGTGAAGACGGGAGGGGTGAGCAGTTCTTC. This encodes CASSEDGRGEQFF.

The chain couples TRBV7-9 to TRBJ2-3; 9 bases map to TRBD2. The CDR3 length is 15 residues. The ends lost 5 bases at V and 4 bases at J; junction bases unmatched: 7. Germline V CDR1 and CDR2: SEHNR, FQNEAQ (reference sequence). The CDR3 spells CASSRGTSRSDTQYF. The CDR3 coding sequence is TGTGCCAGCAGCCGCGGGACTAGCAGGTCAGATACGCAGTATTTT.

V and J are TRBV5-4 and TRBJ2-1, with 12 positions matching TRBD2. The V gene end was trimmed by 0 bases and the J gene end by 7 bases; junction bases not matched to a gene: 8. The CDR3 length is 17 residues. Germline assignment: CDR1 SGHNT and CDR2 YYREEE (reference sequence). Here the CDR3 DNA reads TGTGCCAGCAGCTTGGCTAGGACTAGCGGGATAGCAAATGAGCAGTTCTTC. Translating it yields CASSLARTSGIANEQFF.

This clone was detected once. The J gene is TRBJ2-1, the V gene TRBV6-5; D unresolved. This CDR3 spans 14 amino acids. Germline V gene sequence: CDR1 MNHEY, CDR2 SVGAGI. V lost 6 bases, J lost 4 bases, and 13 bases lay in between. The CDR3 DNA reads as TGTGCCAGCAGGGATGACGGCGGTTACAATGAGCAGTTCTTC. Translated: CASRDDGGYNEQFF.

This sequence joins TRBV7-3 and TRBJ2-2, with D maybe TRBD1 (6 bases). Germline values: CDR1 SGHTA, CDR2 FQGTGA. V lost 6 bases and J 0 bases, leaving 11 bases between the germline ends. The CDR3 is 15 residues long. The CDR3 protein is CASRETGSNTGELFF. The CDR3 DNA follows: TGTGCCAGCAGGGAAACAGGGTCGAACACCGGGGAGCTGTTTTTT.

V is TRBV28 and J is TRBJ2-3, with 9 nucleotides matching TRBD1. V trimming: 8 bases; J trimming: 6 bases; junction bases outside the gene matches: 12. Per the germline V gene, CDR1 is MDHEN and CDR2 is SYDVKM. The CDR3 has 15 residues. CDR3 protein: CASSRAGTGLDTQYF. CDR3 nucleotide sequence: TGTGCCAGCTCTCGAGCCGGGACAGGGCTTGATACGCAGTATTTT.

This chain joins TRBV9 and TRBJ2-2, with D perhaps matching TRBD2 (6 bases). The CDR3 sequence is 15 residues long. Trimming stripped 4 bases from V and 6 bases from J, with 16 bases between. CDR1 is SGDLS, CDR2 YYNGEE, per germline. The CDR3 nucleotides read TGTGCCAGCAGCCCGGAAATCACGGGGGCCGGGGAGCTGTTTTTT. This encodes CASSPEITGAGELFF.

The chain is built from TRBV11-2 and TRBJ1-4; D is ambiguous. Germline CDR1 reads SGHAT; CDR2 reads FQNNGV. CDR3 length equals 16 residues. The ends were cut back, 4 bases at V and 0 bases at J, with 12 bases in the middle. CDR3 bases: TGTGCCAGCAGCTATAGTAGAGTTGCAACTAATGAAAAACTGTTTTTT. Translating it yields CASSYSRVATNEKLFF. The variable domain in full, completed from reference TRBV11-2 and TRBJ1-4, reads EAGVAQSPRYKIIEKRQSVAFWCNPISGHATLYWYQQILGQGPKLLIQFQNNGVVDDSQLPKDRFSAERLKGVDSTLKIQPAKLEDSAVYLCASSYSRVATNEKLFFGSGTQLSVL.

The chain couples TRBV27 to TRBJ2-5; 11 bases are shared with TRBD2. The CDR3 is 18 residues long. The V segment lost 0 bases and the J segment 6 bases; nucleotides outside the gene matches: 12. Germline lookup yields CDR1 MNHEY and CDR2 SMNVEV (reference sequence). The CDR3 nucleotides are TGTGCCAGCAGTTTATCGCCATGGCTAGCGGGAGGACTGAAGACCCAGTACTTC. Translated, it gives CASSLSPWLAGGLKTQYF.

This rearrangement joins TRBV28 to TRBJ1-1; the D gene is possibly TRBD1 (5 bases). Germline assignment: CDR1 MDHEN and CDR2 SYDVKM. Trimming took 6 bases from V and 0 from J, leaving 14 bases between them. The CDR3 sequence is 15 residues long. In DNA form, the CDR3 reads TGTGCCAGCAGCCCGATTGGGGCCATGAACACTGAAGCTTTCTTT. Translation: CASSPIGAMNTEAFF.

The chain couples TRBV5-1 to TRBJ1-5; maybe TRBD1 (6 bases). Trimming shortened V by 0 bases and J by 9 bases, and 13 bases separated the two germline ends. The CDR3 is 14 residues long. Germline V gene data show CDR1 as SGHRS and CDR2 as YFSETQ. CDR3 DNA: TGCGCCAGCAGCTTGGGGGACACTCTGGGGCCCCAGCATTTT. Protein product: CASSLGDTLGPQHF.

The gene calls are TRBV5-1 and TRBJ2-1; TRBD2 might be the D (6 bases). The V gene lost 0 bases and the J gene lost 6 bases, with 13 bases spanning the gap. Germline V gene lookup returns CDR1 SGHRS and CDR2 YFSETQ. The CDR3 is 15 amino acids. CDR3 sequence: CASSLGRLGGNEQFF. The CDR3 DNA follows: TGCGCCAGCAGCTTGGGTCGGTTGGGGGGCAATGAGCAGTTCTTC.

The CDR3 DNA reads as TGTGCCAGCTCGGCGGAAGCCTACGAGCAGTACTTC. This encodes CASSAEAYEQYF. The gene calls are TRBV18 and TRBJ2-7, with unresolved D. Germline V lookup: CDR1 KGHSH, CDR2 LQKENI. Trimming cost V 6 bases and J 2 bases, with 8 bases left between them. The CDR3 has 12 residues.

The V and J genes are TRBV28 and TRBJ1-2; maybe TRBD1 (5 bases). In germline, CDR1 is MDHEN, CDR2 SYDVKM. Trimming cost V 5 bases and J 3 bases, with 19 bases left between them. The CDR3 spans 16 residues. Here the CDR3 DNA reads TGTGCCAGCAGTCAATCCCTTGCAGGGCCCTACTATGGCTACACCTTC. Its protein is CASSQSLAGPYYGYTF.

The CDR3 sequence: CASSYRHPSNQPQHF. The CDR3 nucleotides are TGTGCCAGCAGTTACCGACACCCTAGCAATCAGCCCCAGCATTTT. The V gene is TRBV6-6, the J gene TRBJ1-5; D gene unclear. This CDR3 is 15 amino acids long. V gave up 2 bases and J gave up 0 bases, with 8 bases separating them. Germline V lookup: CDR1 MNHNY, CDR2 SVGAGI (reference sequence).

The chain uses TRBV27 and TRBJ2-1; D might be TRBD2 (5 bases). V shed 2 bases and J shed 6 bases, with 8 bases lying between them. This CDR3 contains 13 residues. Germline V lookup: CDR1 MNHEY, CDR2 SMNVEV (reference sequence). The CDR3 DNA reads TGTGCCAGCAGTTTACACGGGGTCAATGAGCAGTTCTTC. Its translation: CASSLHGVNEQFF.

The CDR3 DNA is TGTGCCAGCAGCCAACGGACTAGCGGGGCCTACAATGAGCAGTTCTTC. Its translation is CASSQRTSGAYNEQFF. The gene calls are TRBV4-2 and TRBJ2-1; 12 positions agree with TRBD2. The germline V gene has CDR1 LGHNA and CDR2 YNFKEQ. V was clipped by 2 bases and J by 2 bases; unmatched bases: 1. The CDR3 extends over 16 amino acids.

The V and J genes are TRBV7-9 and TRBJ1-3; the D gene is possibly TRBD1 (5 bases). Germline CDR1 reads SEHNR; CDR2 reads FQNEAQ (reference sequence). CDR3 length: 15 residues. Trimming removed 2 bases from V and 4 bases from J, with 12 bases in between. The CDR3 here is CASSLTQGKGNTIYF. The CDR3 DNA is TGTGCCAGCAGCTTAACCCAGGGCAAGGGAAACACCATATATTTT. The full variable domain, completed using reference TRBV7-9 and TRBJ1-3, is DTGVSQNPRHKITKRGQNVTFRCDPISEHNRLYWYRQTLGQGPEFLTYFQNEAQLEKSRLLSDRFSAERPKGSFSTLEIQRTEQGDSAMYLCASSLTQGKGNTIYFGEGSWLTVV.

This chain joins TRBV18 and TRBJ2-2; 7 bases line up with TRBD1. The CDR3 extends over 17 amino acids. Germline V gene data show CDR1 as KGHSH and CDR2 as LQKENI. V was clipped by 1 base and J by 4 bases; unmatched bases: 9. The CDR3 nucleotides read TGTGCCAGCTCACCACAGGGGGCGGCCAGGGGCACCGGGGAGCTGTTTTTT. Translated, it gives CASSPQGAARGTGELFF.

The CDR3: CAARQGSGNEQYF. The CDR3 nucleotides read TGTGCCGCGCGGCAAGGAAGCGGGAACGAGCAGTACTTC. This sequence joins TRBV28 and TRBJ2-7; 7 nucleotides line up with TRBD2. In germline, CDR1 is MDHEN, CDR2 SYDVKM. CDR3 size: 13 residues. V lost 11 bases to trimming and J lost 5 bases; unmatched junction nucleotides: 12. The full variable domain, with the rest looked up from reference TRBV28 and TRBJ2-7, is DVKVTQSSRYLVKRTGEKVFLECVQDMDHENMFWYRQDPGLGLRLIYFSYDVKMKEKGDIPEGYSVSREKKERFSLILESASTNQTSMYLCAARQGSGNEQYFGPGTRLTVT.